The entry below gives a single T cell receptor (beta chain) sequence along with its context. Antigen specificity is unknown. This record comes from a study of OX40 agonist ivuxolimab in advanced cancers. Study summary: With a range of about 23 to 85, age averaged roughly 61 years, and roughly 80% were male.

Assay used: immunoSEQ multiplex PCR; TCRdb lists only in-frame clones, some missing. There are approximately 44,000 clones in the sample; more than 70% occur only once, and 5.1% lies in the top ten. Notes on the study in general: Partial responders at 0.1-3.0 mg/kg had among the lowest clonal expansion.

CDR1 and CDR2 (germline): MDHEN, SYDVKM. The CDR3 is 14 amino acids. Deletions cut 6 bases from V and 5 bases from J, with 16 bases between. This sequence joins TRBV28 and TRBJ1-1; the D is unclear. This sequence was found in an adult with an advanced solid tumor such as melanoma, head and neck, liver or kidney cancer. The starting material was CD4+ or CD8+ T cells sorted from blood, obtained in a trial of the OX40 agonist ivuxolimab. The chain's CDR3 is CASRFTDRGTEAFF. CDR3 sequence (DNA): TGTGCCAGCAGATTTACTGATCGAGGAACTGAAGCTTTCTTT.